This T cell receptor beta chain was documented in a study of human T cells and chemical hapten exposure. Documented time point: pre-sensitization, week 0. Treatment noted: therapeutic diphenylcyclopropenone sensitization with weekly scalp DPC. Total RNA was isolated from unfractionated whole blood. This clonotype was found a few times. Its antigen is undetermined. Authors' methods: There were a median of around 97,000 TCRs per sample, with a range from about 20,000 to 700,000. TCRdb called the RACE reads again in MiXCR, with one record for every CDR3 protein. The V and J calls come from TCRdb's annotation, not from the publication. The sample lists 300,000 to 450,000 distinct CDR3 sequences, approximately 5.1% seen once, with just over 2.5% in the top ten. Notes on the study in general: With DPC sensitization, TCRs exceeding 1 in 1000 frequency showed no change.

The TCR comes from a woman aged 45 to 65 with alopecia areata. Some clones in this sample may be carry-over from other donors' samples. The material was whole blood, obtained in connection with sensitization to the hapten diphenylcyclopropenone (DPC).

CDR3 protein: CASSQVFSYNEQFF. In DNA form, the CDR3 reads TGTGCCAGCAGCCAAGTATTCTCCTACAATGAGCAGTTCTTC. The rearrangement uses TRBV28 and TRBJ2-1; no firm D call. V shed 6 bases and J shed 0 bases, with 9 bases lying between them. CDR3 length equals 14 residues. The germline V gene has CDR1 MDHEN and CDR2 SYDVKM.